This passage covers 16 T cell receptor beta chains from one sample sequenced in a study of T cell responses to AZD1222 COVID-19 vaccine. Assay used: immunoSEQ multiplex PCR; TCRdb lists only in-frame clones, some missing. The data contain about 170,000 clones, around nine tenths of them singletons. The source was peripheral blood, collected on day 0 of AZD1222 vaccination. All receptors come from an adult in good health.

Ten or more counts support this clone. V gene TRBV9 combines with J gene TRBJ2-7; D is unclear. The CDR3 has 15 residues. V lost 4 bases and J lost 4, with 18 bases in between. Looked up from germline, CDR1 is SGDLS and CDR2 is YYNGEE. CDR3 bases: TGTGCCAGCAGCCCTCAATATTCCCTCGGGTACGAGCAGTACTTC. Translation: CASSPQYSLGYEQYF.

In nucleotides, the CDR3 is TGTGCCAGCTCACCCCCCGGGACTAGCGGCACAGATACGCAGTATTTT. This translates into CASSPPGTSGTDTQYF. The chain is built from TRBV18 and TRBJ2-3, with 10 nucleotides matching TRBD2. After removal of 3 bases from V and 1 base from J, the junction contained 4 bases not matched to a gene. Germline loops: CDR1 KGHSH, CDR2 LQKENI. This CDR3 has 16 amino acids.

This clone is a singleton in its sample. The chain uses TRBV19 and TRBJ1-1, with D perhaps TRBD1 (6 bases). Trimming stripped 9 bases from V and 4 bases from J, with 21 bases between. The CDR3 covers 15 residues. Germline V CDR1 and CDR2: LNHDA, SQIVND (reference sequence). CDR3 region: CASRKLGGGSTEAFF. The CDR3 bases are TGTGCCAGCCGTAAGCTGGGGGGCGGGAGCACTGAAGCTTTCTTT.

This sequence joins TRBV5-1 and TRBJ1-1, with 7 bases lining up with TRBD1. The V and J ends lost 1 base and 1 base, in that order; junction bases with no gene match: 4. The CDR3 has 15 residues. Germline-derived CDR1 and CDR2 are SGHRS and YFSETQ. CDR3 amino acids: CASSLRTGWNTEAFF. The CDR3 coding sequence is TGCGCCAGCAGCTTGCGGACAGGATGGAACACTGAAGCTTTCTTT.

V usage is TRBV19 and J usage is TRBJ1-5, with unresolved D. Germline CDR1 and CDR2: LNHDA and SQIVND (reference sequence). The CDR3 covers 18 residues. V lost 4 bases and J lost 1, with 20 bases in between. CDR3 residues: CASSTLNQAGYSNQPQHF. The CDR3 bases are TGTGCCAGTAGTACGCTGAATCAAGCAGGATACAGCAATCAGCCCCAGCATTTT.

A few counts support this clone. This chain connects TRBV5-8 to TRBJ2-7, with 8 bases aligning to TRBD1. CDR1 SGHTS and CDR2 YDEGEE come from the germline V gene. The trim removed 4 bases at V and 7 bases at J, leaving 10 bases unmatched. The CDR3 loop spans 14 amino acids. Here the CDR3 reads CASSNGQGVGEQYF. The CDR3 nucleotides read TGTGCCAGCAGCAACGGACAGGGAGTCGGAGAGCAGTACTTC.

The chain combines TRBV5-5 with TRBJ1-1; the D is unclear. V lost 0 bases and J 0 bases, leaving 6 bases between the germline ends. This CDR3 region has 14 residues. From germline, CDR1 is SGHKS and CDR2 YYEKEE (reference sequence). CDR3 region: CASSLDTVNTEAFF. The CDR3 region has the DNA TGTGCCAGCAGCTTGGATACGGTGAACACTGAAGCTTTCTTT.

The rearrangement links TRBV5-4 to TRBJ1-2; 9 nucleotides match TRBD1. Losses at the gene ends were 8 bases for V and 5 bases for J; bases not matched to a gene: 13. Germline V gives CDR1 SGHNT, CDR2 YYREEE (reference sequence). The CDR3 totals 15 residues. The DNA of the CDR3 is TGTGCCAGTCAGCTTATAGGACAGGGGCTTTATGGCTACACCTTC. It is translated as CASQLIGQGLYGYTF. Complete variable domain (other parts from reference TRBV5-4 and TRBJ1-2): ETGVTQSPTHLIKTRGQQVTLRCSSQSGHNTVSWYQQALGQGPQFIFQYYREEENGRGNFPPRFSGLQFPNYSSELNVNALELDDSALYLCASQLIGQGLYGYTFGSGTRLTVV.

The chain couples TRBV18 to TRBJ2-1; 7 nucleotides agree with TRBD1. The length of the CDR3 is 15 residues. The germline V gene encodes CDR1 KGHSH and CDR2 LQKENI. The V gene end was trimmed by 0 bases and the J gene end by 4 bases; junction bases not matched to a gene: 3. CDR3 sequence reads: CASSPPGQIYNEQFF. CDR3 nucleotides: TGTGCCAGCTCACCACCGGGACAGATATACAATGAGCAGTTCTTC.

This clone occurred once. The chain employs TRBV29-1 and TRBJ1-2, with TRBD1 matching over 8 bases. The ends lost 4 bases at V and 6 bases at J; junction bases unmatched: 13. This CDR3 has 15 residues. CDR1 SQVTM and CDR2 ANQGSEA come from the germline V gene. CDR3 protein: CSVVANTGGLHGYTF. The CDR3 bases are TGCAGCGTTGTGGCCAATACAGGGGGTCTACATGGCTACACCTTC.

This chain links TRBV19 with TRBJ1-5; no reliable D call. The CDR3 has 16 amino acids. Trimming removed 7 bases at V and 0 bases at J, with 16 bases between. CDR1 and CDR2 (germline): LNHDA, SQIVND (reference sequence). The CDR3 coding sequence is TGTGCCAGTACCTACTTCAATGGCCCTAGCAATCAGCCCCAGCATTTT. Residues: CASTYFNGPSNQPQHF.

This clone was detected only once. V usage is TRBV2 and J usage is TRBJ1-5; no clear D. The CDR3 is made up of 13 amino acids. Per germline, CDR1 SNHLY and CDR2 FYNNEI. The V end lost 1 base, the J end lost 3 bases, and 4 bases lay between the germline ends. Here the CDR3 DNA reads TGTGCCAGCAGTGAAGAGGTCAATCAGCCCCAGCATTTT. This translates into CASSEEVNQPQHF. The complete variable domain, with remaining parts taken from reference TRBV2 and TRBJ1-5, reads EPEVTQTPSHQVTQMGQEVILRCVPISNHLYFYWYRQILGQKVEFLVSFYNNEISEKSEIFDDQFSVERPDGSNFTLKIRSTKLEDSAMYFCASSEEVNQPQHFGDGTRLSIL.

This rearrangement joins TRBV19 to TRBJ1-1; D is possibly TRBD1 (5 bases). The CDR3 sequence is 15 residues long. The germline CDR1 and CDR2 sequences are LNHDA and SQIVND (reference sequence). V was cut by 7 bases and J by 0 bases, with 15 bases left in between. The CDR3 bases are TGTGCCAGTAAGGAGGGGACCCTTATGAACACTGAAGCTTTCTTT. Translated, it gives CASKEGTLMNTEAFF.

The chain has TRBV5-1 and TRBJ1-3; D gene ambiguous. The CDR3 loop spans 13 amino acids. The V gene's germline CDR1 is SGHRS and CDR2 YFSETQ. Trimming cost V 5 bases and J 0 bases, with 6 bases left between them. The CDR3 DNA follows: TGCGCCAGCAGGGTACCCTCTGGAAACACCATATATTTT. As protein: CASRVPSGNTIYF.

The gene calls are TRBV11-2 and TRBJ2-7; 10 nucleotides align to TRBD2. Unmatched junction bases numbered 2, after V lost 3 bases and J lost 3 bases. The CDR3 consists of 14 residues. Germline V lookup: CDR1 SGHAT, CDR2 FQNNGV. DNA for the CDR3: TGTGCCAGCAGCTTGGCTAGCGGGAGCTACGAGCAGTACTTC. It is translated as CASSLASGSYEQYF.

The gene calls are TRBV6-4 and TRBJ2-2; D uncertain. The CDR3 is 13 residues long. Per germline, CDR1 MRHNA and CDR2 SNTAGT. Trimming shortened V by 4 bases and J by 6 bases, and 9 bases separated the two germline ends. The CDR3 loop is CASSAPGSGELFF. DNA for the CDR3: TGTGCCAGCAGTGCCCCCGGGTCCGGGGAGCTGTTTTTT.